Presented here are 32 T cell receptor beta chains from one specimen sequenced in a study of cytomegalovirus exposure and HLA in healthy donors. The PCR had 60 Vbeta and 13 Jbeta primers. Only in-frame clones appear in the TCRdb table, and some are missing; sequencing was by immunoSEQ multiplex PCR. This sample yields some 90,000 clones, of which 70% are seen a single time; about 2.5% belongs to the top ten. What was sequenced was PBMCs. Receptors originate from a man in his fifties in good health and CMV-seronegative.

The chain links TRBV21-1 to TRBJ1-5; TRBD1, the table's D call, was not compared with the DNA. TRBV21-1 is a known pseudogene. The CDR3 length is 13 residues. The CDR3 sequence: CASSNIQVQPQHF. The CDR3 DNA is TGTGCCAGCAGCAATATACAAGTTCAGCCCCAGCATTTT.

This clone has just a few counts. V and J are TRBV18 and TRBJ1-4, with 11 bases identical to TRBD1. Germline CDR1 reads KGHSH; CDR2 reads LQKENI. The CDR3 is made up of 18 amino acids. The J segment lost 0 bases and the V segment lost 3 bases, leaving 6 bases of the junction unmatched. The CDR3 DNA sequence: TGTGCCAGCTCACCTCCGGGACAGGGGGGTTCAACTAATGAAAAACTGTTTTTT. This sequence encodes CASSPPGQGGSTNEKLFF.

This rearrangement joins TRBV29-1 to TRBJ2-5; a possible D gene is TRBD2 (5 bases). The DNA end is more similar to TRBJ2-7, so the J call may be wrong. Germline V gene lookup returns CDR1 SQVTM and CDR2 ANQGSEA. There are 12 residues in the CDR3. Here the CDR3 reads CSVQEVAYEQYF. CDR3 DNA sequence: TGCAGCGTTCAGGAGGTTGCCTACGAGCAGTACTTC.

In DNA form, the CDR3 reads TGTGCCAGTAAGGGGCTAGCGAGAAACACCGGGGAGCTGTTTTTT. Translation: CASKGLARNTGELFF. The chain carries TRBV19 and TRBJ2-2, with a tentative D call TRBD2 (6 bases). Trimming cost V 7 bases and J 2 bases, with 14 bases left between them. CDR1 is LNHDA and CDR2 is SQIVND in the germline V gene (reference sequence). The CDR3 sequence is 15 residues long.

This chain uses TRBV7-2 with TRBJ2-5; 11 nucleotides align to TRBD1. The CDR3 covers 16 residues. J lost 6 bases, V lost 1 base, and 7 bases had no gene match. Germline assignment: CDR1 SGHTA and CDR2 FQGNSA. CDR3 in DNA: TGTGCCAGCAGCTTAGGGGGACAGGGGGTGAGGAAGACCCAGTACTTC. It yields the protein CASSLGGQGVRKTQYF.

CDR3 coding DNA: TGTGCCAGCAGACCGGGGGGTGCAGGTTCACCCCTCCACTTT. It encodes CASRPGGAGSPLHF. J is TRBJ1-6 and V is TRBV25-1, with a tentative D call TRBD1 (5 bases). The CDR3 length is 14 residues. With 6 bases removed from V and 9 bases from J, the gap between germline ends came to 15 bases. Looked up from germline, CDR1 is MGHDK and CDR2 is SYGVNS. Full variable domain (missing parts from reference TRBV25-1 and TRBJ1-6): EADIYQTPRYLVIGTGKKITLECSQTMGHDKMYWYQQDPGMELHLIHYSYGVNSTEKGDLSSESTVSRIRTEHFPLTLESARPSHTSQYLCASRPGGAGSPLHFGNGTRLTVT.

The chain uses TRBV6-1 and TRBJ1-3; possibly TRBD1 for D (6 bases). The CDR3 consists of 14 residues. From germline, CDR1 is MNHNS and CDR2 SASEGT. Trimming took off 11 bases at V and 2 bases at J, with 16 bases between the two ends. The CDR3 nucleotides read TGTGCCGCCCAGACAGGAGCTGCTGGAAACACCATATATTTT. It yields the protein CAAQTGAAGNTIYF.

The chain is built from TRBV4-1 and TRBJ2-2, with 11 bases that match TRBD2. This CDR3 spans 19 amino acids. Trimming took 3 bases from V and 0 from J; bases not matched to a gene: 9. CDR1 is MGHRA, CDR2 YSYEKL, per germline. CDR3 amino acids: CASSHKSGTSGSNTGELFF. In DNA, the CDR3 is TGCGCCAGCAGCCATAAGTCCGGGACTAGCGGATCGAACACCGGGGAGCTGTTTTTT.

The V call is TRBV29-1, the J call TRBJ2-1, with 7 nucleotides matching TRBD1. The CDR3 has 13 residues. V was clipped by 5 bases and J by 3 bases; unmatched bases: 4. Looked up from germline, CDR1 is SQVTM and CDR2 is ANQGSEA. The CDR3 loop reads CSVQGGSYNEQFF. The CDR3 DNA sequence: TGCAGCGTTCAAGGGGGCAGCTACAATGAGCAGTTCTTC.

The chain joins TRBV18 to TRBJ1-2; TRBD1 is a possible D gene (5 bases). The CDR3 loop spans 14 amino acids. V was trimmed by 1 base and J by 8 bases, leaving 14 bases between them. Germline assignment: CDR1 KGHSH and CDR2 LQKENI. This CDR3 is CASSPRLGRRGYTF. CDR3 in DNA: TGTGCCAGCTCACCACGTCTGGGGCGTCGGGGCTACACCTTC.

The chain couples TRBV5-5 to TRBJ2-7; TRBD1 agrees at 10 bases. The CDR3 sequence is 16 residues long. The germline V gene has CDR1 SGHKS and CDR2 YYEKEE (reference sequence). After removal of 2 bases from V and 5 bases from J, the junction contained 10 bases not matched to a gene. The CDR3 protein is CASSLRSGTGADEQYF. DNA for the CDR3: TGTGCCAGCAGCTTACGGTCCGGGACAGGGGCAGACGAGCAGTACTTC.

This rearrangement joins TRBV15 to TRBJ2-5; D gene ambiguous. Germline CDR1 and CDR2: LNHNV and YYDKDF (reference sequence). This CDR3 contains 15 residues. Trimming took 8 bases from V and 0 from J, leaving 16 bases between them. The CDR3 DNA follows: TGTGCCACCTCCCCGCGAGGCAGCAACCAAGAGACCCAGTACTTC. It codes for CATSPRGSNQETQYF.

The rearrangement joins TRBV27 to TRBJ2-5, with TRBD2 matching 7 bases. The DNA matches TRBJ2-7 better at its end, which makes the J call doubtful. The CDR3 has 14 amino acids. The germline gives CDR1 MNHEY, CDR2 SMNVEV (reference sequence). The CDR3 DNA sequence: TGTGCCAGCAGTTTTCAGCGGGGAGCCTACGAGCAGTACTTC. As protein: CASSFQRGAYEQYF.

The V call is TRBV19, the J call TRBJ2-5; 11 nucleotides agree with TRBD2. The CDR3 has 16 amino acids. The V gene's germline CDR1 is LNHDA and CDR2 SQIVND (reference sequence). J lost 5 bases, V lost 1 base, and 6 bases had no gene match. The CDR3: CASSIAVASGGETQYF. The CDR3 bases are TGTGCCAGTAGTATAGCCGTGGCTAGCGGGGGGGAGACCCAGTACTTC. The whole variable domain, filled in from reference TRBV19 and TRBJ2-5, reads DGGITQSPKYLFRKEGQNVTLSCEQNLNHDAMYWYRQDPGQGLRLIYYSQIVNDFQKGDIAEGYSVSREKKESFPLTVTSAQKNPTAFYLCASSIAVASGGETQYFGPGTRLLVL.

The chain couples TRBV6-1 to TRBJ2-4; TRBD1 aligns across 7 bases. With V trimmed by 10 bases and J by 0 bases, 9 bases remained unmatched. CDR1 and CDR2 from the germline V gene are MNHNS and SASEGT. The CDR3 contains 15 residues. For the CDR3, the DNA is TGTGCCACTCACAGGGGAATGTTAGCCAAAAACATTCAGTACTTC. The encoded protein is CATHRGMLAKNIQYF.

CDR3 nucleotide sequence: TGTGCCAGCAGACCGGGACAGGGGGCCAGGAAACTGTTTTTT. Amino acids: CASRPGQGARKLFF. The chain uses TRBV6-1 and TRBJ1-4; TRBD1 aligns across 12 bases. With 6 bases clipped from V and 11 bases from J, the junction kept 7 bases outside the gene matches. This CDR3 comprises 14 residues. CDR1 is MNHNS and CDR2 is SASEGT in the germline V gene.

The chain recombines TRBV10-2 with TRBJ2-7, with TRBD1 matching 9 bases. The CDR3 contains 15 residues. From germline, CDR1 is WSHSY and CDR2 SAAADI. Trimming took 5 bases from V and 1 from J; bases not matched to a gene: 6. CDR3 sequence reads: CASSPRDRASYEQYF. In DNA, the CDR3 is TGCGCCAGCAGTCCCCGGGACAGGGCTTCCTACGAGCAGTACTTC.

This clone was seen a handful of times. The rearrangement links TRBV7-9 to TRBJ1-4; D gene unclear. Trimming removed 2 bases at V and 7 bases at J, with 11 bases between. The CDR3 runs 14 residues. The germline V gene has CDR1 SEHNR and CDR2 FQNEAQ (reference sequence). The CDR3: CASSLSGKGEKLFF. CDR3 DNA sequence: TGTGCCAGCAGCTTAAGCGGGAAGGGTGAAAAACTGTTTTTT. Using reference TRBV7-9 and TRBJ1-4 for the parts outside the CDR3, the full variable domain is DTGVSQNPRHKITKRGQNVTFRCDPISEHNRLYWYRQTLGQGPEFLTYFQNEAQLEKSRLLSDRFSAERPKGSFSTLEIQRTEQGDSAMYLCASSLSGKGEKLFFGSGTQLSVL.

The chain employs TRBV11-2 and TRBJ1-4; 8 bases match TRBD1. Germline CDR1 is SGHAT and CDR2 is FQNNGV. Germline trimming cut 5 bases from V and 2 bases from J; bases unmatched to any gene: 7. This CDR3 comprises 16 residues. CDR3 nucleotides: TGTGCCAGCAGCACAGGGGGTAGTGGGACTAATGAAAAACTGTTTTTT. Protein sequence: CASSTGGSGTNEKLFF. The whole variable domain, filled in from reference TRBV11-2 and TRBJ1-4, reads EAGVAQSPRYKIIEKRQSVAFWCNPISGHATLYWYQQILGQGPKLLIQFQNNGVVDDSQLPKDRFSAERLKGVDSTLKIQPAKLEDSAVYLCASSTGGSGTNEKLFFGSGTQLSVL.

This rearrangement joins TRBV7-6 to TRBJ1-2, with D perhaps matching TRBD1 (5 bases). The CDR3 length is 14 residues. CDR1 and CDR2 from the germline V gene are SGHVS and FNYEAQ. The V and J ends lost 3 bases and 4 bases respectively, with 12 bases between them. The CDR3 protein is CASSFGGSIYGYTF. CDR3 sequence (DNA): TGTGCCAGCAGCTTTGGGGGGTCGATCTATGGCTACACCTTC.

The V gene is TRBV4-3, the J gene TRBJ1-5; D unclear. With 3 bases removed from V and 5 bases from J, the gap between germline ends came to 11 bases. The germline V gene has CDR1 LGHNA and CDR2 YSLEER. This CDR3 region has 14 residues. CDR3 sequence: CASSHVEGDQPQHF. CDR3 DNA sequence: TGCGCCAGCAGCCATGTGGAGGGTGATCAGCCCCAGCATTTT.

The CDR3 region is CASSPSSGRVADTQYF. CDR3 coding DNA: TGTGCCAGCAGCCCCTCTAGCGGGCGGGTGGCAGATACGCAGTATTTT. The chain recombines TRBV28 with TRBJ2-3; the match to TRBD2 covers 8 bases. V shed 6 bases and J 4 bases; nucleotides not matched to a gene: 12. CDR3 length equals 16 residues. CDR1 is MDHEN, CDR2 SYDVKM, per germline.

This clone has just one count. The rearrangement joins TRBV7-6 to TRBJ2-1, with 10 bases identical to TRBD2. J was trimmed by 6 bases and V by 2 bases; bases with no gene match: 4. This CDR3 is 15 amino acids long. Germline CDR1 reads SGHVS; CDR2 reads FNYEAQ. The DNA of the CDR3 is TGTGCCAGCAGCTTACTAGCGGGAGAAAGCAATGAGCAGTTCTTC. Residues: CASSLLAGESNEQFF.

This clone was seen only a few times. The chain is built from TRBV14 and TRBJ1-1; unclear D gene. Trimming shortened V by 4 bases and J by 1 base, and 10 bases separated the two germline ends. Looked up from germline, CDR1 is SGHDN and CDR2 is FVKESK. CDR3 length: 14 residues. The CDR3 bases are TGTGCCAGCAGCCCCCACAGAGCGAACACTGAAGCTTTCTTT. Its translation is CASSPHRANTEAFF. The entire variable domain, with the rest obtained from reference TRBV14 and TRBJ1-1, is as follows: EAGVTQFPSHSVIEKGQTVTLRCDPISGHDNLYWYRRVMGKEIKFLLHFVKESKQDESGMPNNRFLAERTGGTYSTLKVQPAELEDSGVYFCASSPHRANTEAFFGQGTRLTVV.

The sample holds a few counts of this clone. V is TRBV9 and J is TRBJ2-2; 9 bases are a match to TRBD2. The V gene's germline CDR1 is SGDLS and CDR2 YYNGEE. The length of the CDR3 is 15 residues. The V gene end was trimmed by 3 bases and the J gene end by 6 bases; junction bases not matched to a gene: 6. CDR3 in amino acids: CASSGNSGSPGELFF. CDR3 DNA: TGTGCCAGCAGCGGTAATAGCGGGAGCCCCGGGGAGCTGTTTTTT.

The CDR3 bases are TGTGCCAGCAGCCCGGGACAACTCCTTTCGGATGAGCAGTTCTTC. Amino acid sequence: CASSPGQLLSDEQFF. J is TRBJ2-1 and V is TRBV7-6; D is perhaps TRBD1 (6 bases). Germline V gives CDR1 SGHVS, CDR2 FNYEAQ. The V gene lost 5 bases and the J gene lost 8 bases, with 19 bases spanning the gap. The CDR3 spans 15 residues.

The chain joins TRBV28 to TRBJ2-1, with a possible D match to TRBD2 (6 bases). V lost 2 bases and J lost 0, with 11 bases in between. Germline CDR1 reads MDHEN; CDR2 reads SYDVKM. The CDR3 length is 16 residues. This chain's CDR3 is CASSLTAGGSYNEQFF. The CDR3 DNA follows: TGTGCCAGCAGTTTAACCGCCGGGGGCTCCTACAATGAGCAGTTCTTC.

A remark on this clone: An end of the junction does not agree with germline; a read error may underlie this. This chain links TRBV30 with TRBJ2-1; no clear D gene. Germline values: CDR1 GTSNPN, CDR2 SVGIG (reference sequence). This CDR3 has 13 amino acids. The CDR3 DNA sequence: TGTGCCTGGAGTCGAACTTCCTTCAATGAGCAGTTCTTC. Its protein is CAWSRTSFNEQFF.

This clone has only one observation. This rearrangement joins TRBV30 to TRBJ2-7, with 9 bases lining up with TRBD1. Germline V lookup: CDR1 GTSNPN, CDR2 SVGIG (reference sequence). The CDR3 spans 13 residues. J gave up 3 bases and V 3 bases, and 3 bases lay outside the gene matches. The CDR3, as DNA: TGTGCCTGGAGGGGGGACAGGGACTACGAGCAGTACTTC. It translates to CAWRGDRDYEQYF.

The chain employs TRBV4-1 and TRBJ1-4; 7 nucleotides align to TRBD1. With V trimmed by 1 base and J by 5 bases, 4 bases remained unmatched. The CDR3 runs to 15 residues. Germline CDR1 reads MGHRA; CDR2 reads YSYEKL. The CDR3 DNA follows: TGCGCCAGCAGCCAAGGAGGACAGGTGAATGAAAAACTGTTTTTT. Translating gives CASSQGGQVNEKLFF.

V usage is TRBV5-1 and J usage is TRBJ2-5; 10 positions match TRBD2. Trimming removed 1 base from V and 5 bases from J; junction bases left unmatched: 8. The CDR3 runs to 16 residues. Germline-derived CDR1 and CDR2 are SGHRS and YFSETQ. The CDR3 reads CASSLLSGRAVETQYF. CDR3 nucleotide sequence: TGCGCCAGCAGCTTGCTAAGCGGGAGGGCCGTCGAGACCCAGTACTTC.

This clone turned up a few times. DNA for the CDR3: TGCGCCAGCGCGTTCCAGGGGAAAAACTACGAGCAGTACTTC. Its protein product is CASAFQGKNYEQYF. The chain is built from TRBV5-1 and TRBJ2-7; D perhaps matches TRBD1 (6 bases). This CDR3 has 14 amino acids. V lost 7 bases and J 3 bases, leaving 17 bases between the germline ends. Germline-derived CDR1 and CDR2 are SGHRS and YFSETQ.